The TCR beta chain described here comes from a study of blood T cell repertoires in COVID-19. Study-wide context: Sites in the United States, Italy and Spain provided acute and convalescent COVID-19 samples. The cDNA or gDNA used as material had been derived from T cells, B-cell-depleted T cells, or PBMCs.

Authors' data handling: For nucleated cells, counts were estimated from reference gene primer amplification. Method: immunoSEQ multiplex PCR; TCRdb's copy keeps in-frame clones and lacks some. That table supplies the V and J calls and clone size; D and trimming were determined from the DNA. The sample lists 250,000 or so clones; 83% were seen once. The CDR3 runs to 14 residues. Trimming cost V 3 bases and J 3 bases, with 9 bases left between them. Per the germline V gene, CDR1 is MDHEN and CDR2 is SYDVKM. This sequence originates from a human donor in a cohort sampled during active COVID-19. Sequencing was done on a sample of peripheral blood. J is TRBJ1-3 and V is TRBV28; D remains ambiguous. Here the CDR3 reads CASSFSGDGNTIYF. Written as DNA, the CDR3 is TGTGCCAGCAGTTTTTCAGGTGATGGAAACACCATATATTTT. The full variable domain, completed using reference TRBV28 and TRBJ1-3, is DVKVTQSSRYLVKRTGEKVFLECVQDMDHENMFWYRQDPGLGLRLIYFSYDVKMKEKGDIPEGYSVSREKKERFSLILESASTNQTSMYLCASSFSGDGNTIYFGEGSWLTVV.